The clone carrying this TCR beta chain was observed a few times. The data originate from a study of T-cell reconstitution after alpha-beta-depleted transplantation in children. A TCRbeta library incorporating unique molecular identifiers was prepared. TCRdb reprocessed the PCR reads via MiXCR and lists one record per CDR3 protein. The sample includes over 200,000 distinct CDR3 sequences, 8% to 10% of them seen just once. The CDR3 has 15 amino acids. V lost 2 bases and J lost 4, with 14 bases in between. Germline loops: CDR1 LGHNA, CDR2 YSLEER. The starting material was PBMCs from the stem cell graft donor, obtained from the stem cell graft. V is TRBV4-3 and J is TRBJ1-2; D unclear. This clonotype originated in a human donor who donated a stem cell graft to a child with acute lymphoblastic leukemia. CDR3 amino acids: CASSQSRTSGYGYTF. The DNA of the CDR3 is TGCGCCAGCAGCCAAAGTAGGACCTCGGGCTATGGCTACACCTTC.